This TCR beta chain was profiled in a study of T-cell memory formation after mild COVID-19. Study-wide results and limits: Contracting CD8+ clones were enriched in EMRA, CD4+ mainly in CM and EM.

There are a few counts of this clonotype. The antigen is undetermined. The CDR3 sequence is 14 residues long. Germline values: CDR1 MGHRA, CDR2 YSYEKL. Trimming pared 1 base from V and 5 bases from J, leaving 12 bases between. TCRdb reprocessed the 5' RACE reads with MiXCR, giving one entry per CDR3 protein. This sample yields about 240,000 distinct CDR3 sequences, of which 9.4% are seen a single time; 22% belongs to the top ten. The TCR was taken from a man aged 18 to 30 who had mild COVID-19 (a few samples of this study predate the infection). Cell type and time point are not known. This chain links TRBV4-1 with TRBJ2-7, with D hard to call. Sequenced input: PBMCs or a T cell subset sorted from them (not recorded which). The CDR3 reads CASSQVGRADEQYF. CDR3 coding DNA: TGCGCCAGCAGCCAAGTCGGAAGGGCGGACGAGCAGTACTTC.